What follows are 30 T cell receptor beta chains derived from one specimen sequenced in a study of cytomegalovirus exposure and HLA in healthy donors. Primers: 60 Vbeta forward and 13 Jbeta reverse. Libraries were prepared by immunoSEQ multiplex PCR; TCRdb keeps only in-frame clonotypes and omits some of them. The table includes some 130,000 clones, roughly 80% detected once. Sequencing used PBMCs. These receptors were collected from a male donor in good health and CMV-seronegative.

The chain carries TRBV11-2 and TRBJ1-2; D is uncertain. CDR1 SGHAT and CDR2 FQNNGV come from the germline V gene. The CDR3 is made up of 16 amino acids. Trimming shortened V by 4 bases and J by 6 bases, and 21 bases separated the two germline ends. CDR3 nucleotides: TGTGCCAGCAGCTCCCCGCGGCAGGCCCTGAGGGATGGCTACACCTTC. Its protein is CASSSPRQALRDGYTF.

The J gene is TRBJ2-6, the V gene TRBV19, with D uncertain. Germline assignment: CDR1 LNHDA and CDR2 SQIVND (reference sequence). The CDR3 is 13 residues long. Trimming took off 5 bases at V and 0 bases at J, with 2 bases between the two ends. CDR3 sequence reads: CASSYSGANVLTF. CDR3 nucleotide sequence: TGTGCCAGTAGTTACTCTGGGGCCAACGTCCTGACTTTC.

Note on this clone: Distinct nucleotide sequences in the sample also encode this CDR3. This chain joins TRBV5-1 and TRBJ2-7, with D hard to call. Trimming stripped 0 bases from V and 0 bases from J, with 7 bases between. The CDR3 is 14 residues long. Germline CDR1 SGHRS, CDR2 YFSETQ. CDR3 nucleotide sequence: TGCGCCAGCAGCTTGGTCGCAGGCTCCTACGAGCAGTACTTC. Amino acid sequence: CASSLVAGSYEQYF. The variable domain in full, with the rest retrieved from reference TRBV5-1 and TRBJ2-7, is KAGVTQTPRYLIKTRGQQVTLSCSPISGHRSVSWYQQTPGQGLQFLFEYFSETQRNKGNFPGRFSGRQFSNSRSEMNVSTLELGDSALYLCASSLVAGSYEQYFGPGTRLTVT.

The rearrangement links TRBV5-1 to TRBJ2-2; TRBD2 is a possible D gene (5 bases). V dropped 2 bases and J dropped 6 bases, with 8 bases sitting between them. From germline, CDR1 is SGHRS and CDR2 YFSETQ. The CDR3 sequence is 13 residues long. CDR3 amino acids: CASSFWGAGELFF. CDR3 nucleotide sequence: TGCGCCAGCAGCTTCTGGGGAGCCGGGGAGCTGTTTTTT.

Notes on this clone: The sample carries other DNA sequences with the same CDR3. The gene calls are TRBV18 and TRBJ2-7; the D gene is possibly TRBD2 (6 bases). CDR3 length: 13 amino acids. The germline CDR1 and CDR2 sequences are KGHSH and LQKENI. V was clipped by 4 bases and J by 4 bases, with 11 bases between them. The CDR3 sequence: CASSLGTSYEQYF. The CDR3 region has the DNA TGTGCCAGCTCACTCGGGACTTCTTACGAGCAGTACTTC.

V gene TRBV7-9 combines with J gene TRBJ1-1, with no clear D. The CDR3 length is 11 residues. Germline V gene sequence: CDR1 SEHNR, CDR2 FQNEAQ (reference sequence). V was pared by 2 bases and J by 6 bases, with 4 bases between. The CDR3 protein is CASSLYPEAFF. The CDR3 bases are TGTGCCAGCAGCTTATATCCTGAAGCTTTCTTT.

The chain couples TRBV4-3 to TRBJ1-4, with D tentatively TRBD1 (6 bases). In germline, CDR1 is LGHNA, CDR2 YSLEER. This CDR3 has 13 amino acids. Trimming removed 0 bases at V and 12 bases at J, with 11 bases between. Written as DNA, the CDR3 is TGCGCCAGCAGCCAAGATTTGTACAGGGAACTGTTTTTT. It encodes CASSQDLYRELFF.

V gene TRBV6-5 combines with J gene TRBJ2-7, with 7 bases fitting TRBD2. V shed 6 bases, J shed 3 bases, and the junction held 5 bases outside the gene matches. This CDR3 spans 13 amino acids. Germline V gives CDR1 MNHEY, CDR2 SVGAGI. DNA of the CDR3: TGTGCCAGCAGCCGCGGGACTATCTACGAGCAGTACTTC. Encoded protein: CASSRGTIYEQYF.

The chain joins TRBV7-2 to TRBJ2-1; a weak D match, TRBD2 (5 bases). CDR1 is SGHTA, CDR2 FQGNSA, per germline. V was pared by 5 bases and J by 6 bases, with 26 bases between. The CDR3 is made up of 18 amino acids. The CDR3, as DNA: TGTGCCAGCAGCCACGACCCGGACTTGGGCTACGGAGGCAATGAGCAGTTCTTC. Amino acid sequence: CASSHDPDLGYGGNEQFF.

The chain is built from TRBV7-3 and TRBJ2-7, with D perhaps TRBD2 (5 bases). The germline CDR1 and CDR2 sequences are SGHTA and FQGTGA. The V end lost 1 base, the J end lost 3 bases, and 10 bases lay between the germline ends. The CDR3 is made up of 14 amino acids. The chain's CDR3 is CASSLNGEHYEQYF. The DNA for the CDR3 is TGTGCCAGCAGCTTAAACGGGGAACACTACGAGCAGTACTTC.

The CDR3 sequence is CASSPLGWDTQYF. As DNA, the CDR3 is TGCGCCAGCAGCCCCCTAGGATGGGATACGCAGTATTTT. The chain employs TRBV5-1 and TRBJ2-3, with unresolved D. CDR3 length: 13 amino acids. From germline, CDR1 is SGHRS and CDR2 YFSETQ. The V end was cut by 4 bases, the J end by 6 bases, with 12 bases between.

V is TRBV19 and J is TRBJ1-1; TRBD1 is a possible D gene (6 bases). CDR1 and CDR2 (germline): LNHDA, SQIVND (reference sequence). V gave up 2 bases and J gave up 1 base, with 8 bases separating them. CDR3 length: 14 amino acids. As DNA, the CDR3 is TGTGCCAGTAGTATAAAGACAGGGAACACTGAAGCTTTCTTT. It encodes CASSIKTGNTEAFF. The variable domain in full, with the rest retrieved from reference TRBV19 and TRBJ1-1, is DGGITQSPKYLFRKEGQNVTLSCEQNLNHDAMYWYRQDPGQGLRLIYYSQIVNDFQKGDIAEGYSVSREKKESFPLTVTSAQKNPTAFYLCASSIKTGNTEAFFGQGTRLTVV.

The rearrangement joins TRBV28 to TRBJ2-7; D remains unclear. The germline V and J ends were trimmed by 6 bases and 0 bases, with 15 bases remaining between them. Germline CDR1 is MDHEN and CDR2 is SYDVKM. CDR3 length equals 15 residues. In DNA, the CDR3 is TGTGCCAGCAGCACCGACACCTTTACCTCCTACGAGCAGTACTTC. Residues: CASSTDTFTSYEQYF.

The J gene is TRBJ1-2, the V gene TRBV28; TRBD1 aligns across 7 bases. From germline, CDR1 is MDHEN and CDR2 SYDVKM. Losses at the gene ends were 6 bases for V and 4 bases for J; bases not matched to a gene: 14. The CDR3 is 16 residues long. CDR3 sequence: CASRGSGQTFFYGYTF. The CDR3 region has the DNA TGTGCCAGCAGGGGATCGGGACAGACGTTTTTCTATGGCTACACCTTC.

The chain links TRBV11-2 to TRBJ2-7; 7 bases line up with TRBD1. Germline values: CDR1 SGHAT, CDR2 FQNNGV. V lost 2 bases and J lost 13; bases outside the gene matches: 8. CDR3 length: 12 residues. The CDR3 DNA is TGTGCCAGCAGCTTACAGGGGGACCCGCGTTACTTC. Protein product: CASSLQGDPRYF.

CDR3 residues: CASSLAREKTGELFF. The CDR3 DNA reads TGTGCCAGCAGCTTGGCCAGGGAAAAGACCGGGGAGCTGTTTTTT. The rearrangement links TRBV5-4 to TRBJ2-2; tentatively, D is TRBD1 (5 bases). Germline loops: CDR1 SGHNT, CDR2 YYREEE (reference sequence). This CDR3 region has 15 residues. Trimming pared 0 bases from V and 5 bases from J, leaving 11 bases between. Full variable domain (outside the CDR3, taken from reference TRBV5-4 and TRBJ2-2): ETGVTQSPTHLIKTRGQQVTLRCSSQSGHNTVSWYQQALGQGPQFIFQYYREEENGRGNFPPRFSGLQFPNYSSELNVNALELDDSALYLCASSLAREKTGELFFGEGSRLTVL.

This clone was counted once. V and J are TRBV27 and TRBJ2-7, with 8 bases aligning to TRBD2. CDR1 is MNHEY and CDR2 is SMNVEV in the germline V gene (reference sequence). CDR3 length: 15 amino acids. Trimming cost V 2 bases and J 7 bases; bases outside gene matches: 10. CDR3: CASSLNGRAPTEQYF. In DNA form, the CDR3 reads TGTGCCAGCAGTTTAAACGGGAGGGCCCCCACGGAGCAGTACTTC.

The J gene is TRBJ1-2, the V gene TRBV19; D is unclear. Trimming stripped 3 bases from V and 1 base from J, with 12 bases between. The CDR3 totals 15 residues. CDR1 is LNHDA, CDR2 SQIVND, per germline (reference sequence). CDR3 sequence (DNA): TGTGCCAGTAGTATCCCTGGGCCAGGTAACTATGGCTACACCTTC. This codes for CASSIPGPGNYGYTF.

The rearrangement links TRBV6-5 to TRBJ2-1, with 7 bases fitting TRBD1. The CDR3 extends over 15 amino acids. V was clipped by 2 bases and J by 12 bases; unmatched bases: 13. CDR1 and CDR2 (germline): MNHEY, SVGAGI. This CDR3 reads CASSYPRTGTMVQFF. CDR3 DNA: TGTGCCAGCAGTTACCCCCGGACAGGTACTATGGTGCAGTTCTTC.

The chain uses TRBV4-1 and TRBJ1-1; unclear D gene. The germline CDR1 and CDR2 sequences are MGHRA and YSYEKL. The V end lost 4 bases, the J end lost 7 bases, and 13 bases lay between the germline ends. CDR3 length equals 13 residues. The DNA for the CDR3 is TGCGCCAGCAGCCCAGAAGTTATAGTTGAAGCTTTCTTT. It is translated as CASSPEVIVEAFF.

The CDR3 sequence is CASSLVSSEAFF. CDR3 DNA: TGTGCCAGCAGCTTAGTTTCCTCTGAAGCTTTCTTT. The gene calls are TRBV7-9 and TRBJ1-1; D not resolved. This CDR3 is 12 amino acids long. The germline gives CDR1 SEHNR, CDR2 FQNEAQ (reference sequence). V was trimmed by 1 base and J by 6 bases, leaving 6 bases between them.

This clone was picked up one time. The chain recombines TRBV18 with TRBJ1-3; weak D call: TRBD1 (5 bases). V was trimmed by 3 bases and J by 0 bases, leaving 12 bases between them. Per the germline V gene, CDR1 is KGHSH and CDR2 is LQKENI. The CDR3 has 16 amino acids. CDR3 nucleotides: TGTGCCAGCTCACCGGCCAGGGCTGACTCTGGAAACACCATATATTTT. It translates to CASSPARADSGNTIYF. The full variable domain, its missing parts supplied by reference TRBV18 and TRBJ1-3, is NAGVMQNPRHLVRRRGQEARLRCSPMKGHSHVYWYRQLPEEGLKFMVYLQKENIIDESGMPKERFSAEFPKEGPSILRIQQVVRGDSAAYFCASSPARADSGNTIYFGEGSWLTVV.

V is TRBV6-1 and J is TRBJ1-2; TRBD1 aligns across 8 bases. Per germline, CDR1 MNHNS and CDR2 SASEGT. CDR3 length equals 12 residues. The V segment lost 11 bases and the J segment 7 bases; nucleotides outside the gene matches: 9. The CDR3 sequence is CAFTDRVSGYTF. CDR3 DNA sequence: TGTGCCTTCACGGACAGGGTCTCTGGCTACACCTTC.

This clone was seen once. J is TRBJ2-1 and V is TRBV28; D is possibly TRBD2 (7 bases). Germline V gene sequence: CDR1 MDHEN, CDR2 SYDVKM. V gave up 3 bases and J gave up 6 bases, with 15 bases separating them. This CDR3 contains 15 residues. The CDR3 reads CASSFGGGSFNEQFF. The DNA for the CDR3 is TGTGCCAGCAGTTTTGGGGGCGGGAGCTTCAATGAGCAGTTCTTC.

This clone has just a few counts. This rearrangement joins TRBV5-1 to TRBJ1-1; TRBD1 might be the D (5 bases). V lost 0 bases to trimming and J lost 6 bases, with 15 bases between them. This CDR3 is built from 15 residues. Germline values: CDR1 SGHRS, CDR2 YFSETQ. CDR3 bases: TGCGCCAGCAGCTTGGTTGTATCGGGGGAGGCTGAAGCTTTCTTT. Its protein product is CASSLVVSGEAEAFF.

This clone was found a few times. V is TRBV4-3 and J is TRBJ2-1; possibly TRBD2 for D (6 bases). CDR1 LGHNA and CDR2 YSLEER come from the germline V gene. V was cut by 8 bases and J by 6 bases, with 23 bases left in between. CDR3 length: 16 amino acids. For the CDR3, the DNA is TGCGCCAGCTCCGAGTCATGGGCGGGAAGACCCAATGAGCAGTTCTTC. It translates to CASSESWAGRPNEQFF.

The rearrangement uses TRBV10-3 and TRBJ2-6, with D perhaps TRBD1 (8 bases). V shed 6 bases and J shed 1 base, with 16 bases lying between them. CDR3 length equals 17 residues. Germline CDR1 and CDR2: ENHRY and SYGVKD. The CDR3 protein is CAIRDREGLSGANVLTF. CDR3 DNA: TGTGCCATCAGGGACAGGGAGGGCTTATCTGGGGCCAACGTCCTGACTTTC.

The gene calls are TRBV15 and TRBJ2-1; no definite D call. The CDR3 consists of 15 residues. The germline CDR1 and CDR2 sequences are LNHNV and YYDKDF (reference sequence). V shed 6 bases and J shed 3 bases, with 15 bases lying between them. This CDR3 reads CATSNRRSNYNEQFF. In DNA, the CDR3 is TGTGCCACCAGTAATAGGCGGAGCAACTACAATGAGCAGTTCTTC.

The J gene is TRBJ1-2, the V gene TRBV2; D is ambiguous. The V and J ends lost 1 base and 8 bases respectively, with 11 bases between them. Germline V gives CDR1 SNHLY, CDR2 FYNNEI. The CDR3 loop spans 13 amino acids. For the CDR3, the DNA is TGTGCCAGCAGTGAAGGGTCCCCCCGGGGCTACACCTTC. Translating gives CASSEGSPRGYTF.

The gene calls are TRBV19 and TRBJ2-7; no clear D. Trimming shortened V by 3 bases and J by 6 bases, and 12 bases separated the two germline ends. The CDR3 sequence is 13 residues long. Germline loops: CDR1 LNHDA, CDR2 SQIVND (reference sequence). The CDR3 DNA reads as TGTGCCAGTAGTATCCAACTCCGCCGCGAGCAGTACTTC. It codes for CASSIQLRREQYF.